This T cell receptor (beta chain) was documented in a study of OX40 agonist ivuxolimab in advanced cancers. About the full investigation: The costimulatory receptor OX40 (CD134) was targeted by ivuxolimab, a fully human IgG2 agonistic monoclonal antibody. Intravenous ivuxolimab was administered to patients every 2 weeks at six dose levels: 0.01, 0.1, 0.3, 1.5, 3 and 10 mg/kg. Of the roughly 54 patients in dose escalation, 19 had hepatocellular carcinoma, some 15 had melanoma, 9 had renal cell carcinoma and 9 had head and neck cancer. In the dose-escalation cohort, around four fifths of patients were male, and the mean age was around 60 years, with a range of roughly 20 to 80. Patients were allowed to have had prior anti-PD-1, anti-PD-L1 or anti-CTLA-4 therapy, and 40% to 45% of the dose-escalation patients had previously received checkpoint inhibitors. Partial responses occurred in three dose-escalation patients: two with cutaneous melanoma and one with hepatocellular carcinoma. Peripheral TCRbeta sequencing aimed to test whether ivuxolimab altered TCR sequence diversity and caused clonal T-cell expansion. The paper covers the monotherapy dose-escalation part of the phase I ivuxolimab trial, which included N = 52 patients.

Genomic DNA was extracted from sorted cells for sequencing of the TCRbeta CDR3 region. The immunoSEQ Assay was used to sequence the TCRbeta CDR3 regions. Drawn from immuneACCESS, this table holds only the in-frame rearrangements with V and J called that TCRdb kept. Clones are partly lost; checked studies trace under half to an unresolved V gene and leave the rest unexplained. In this sample the table shows 83,000 or so clones, 70% to 90% of which occur a single time. Approximately 2% of the sample belongs to the ten largest clones. What the research found in general, with its limitations: The antigen specificity of the peripheral T cells that underwent clonal expansion was not determined. After ivuxolimab, more expanded clones were found on average in CD8+ T cells than in CD4+ T cells. In the 0.1-3.0 mg/kg groups, partial responders were among the patients with the lowest normalized peripheral clonal expansion, particularly in CD8+ T cells. At doses of 0.1 to 3.0 mg/kg, clonal expansion of both CD4+ and CD8+ blood T cells was observed from baseline to week 6. Low levels of normalized T-cell clonal expansion were also seen in some nonresponding patients.

The trial excluded patients who had a history of autoimmune disease or who were on systemic immunosuppression. In every dose cohort, peripheral blood was drawn for TCR sequencing at baseline, cycle 4 day 1, and cycle 7 day 1. The samples were taken from a phase I, first-in-human, multicenter, open-label dose-escalation trial of ivuxolimab. Adults with locally advanced or metastatic head and neck squamous cell, hepatocellular, melanoma or renal cell carcinoma were enrolled in the trial. CD4+ and CD8+ T cells were sorted separately from peripheral blood before TCR sequencing. A word on this clone: The antigen this receptor binds is unknown. Base quality data are lacking; no much larger clone is found one base away.

The source of this sequence is an adult with an advanced solid tumor such as melanoma, head and neck, liver or kidney cancer. The input for sequencing was CD4+ or CD8+ T cells sorted from blood, taken in a trial of the OX40 agonist ivuxolimab.

The CDR3 region: CASSPPKGANTEAFF. The sequence in DNA is TGTGCCAGCAGTCCCCCCAAAGGGGCGAACACTGAAGCTTTCTTT. The V and J segments used are TRBV28 and TRBJ1-1; TRBD1 could be the D gene, as 5 bases match. As encoded in the germline V gene, CDR1 is MDHEN while CDR2 is SYDVKM. The cysteine opens and the phenylalanine closes a CDR3 of 15 amino acids. Of all the DNA, just the CDR3 is kept, 45 bases in frame from base 1. V sheds 5 bases and J sheds 1 base, leaving 14 bases between their ends.